Listed below are T cell receptor beta chains from one sample, sequenced in a study of T cell repertoires in cytomegalovirus infection. Their antigen targets remain unknown. MiXCR was run by TCRdb on the reads, yielding one entry per CDR3 protein. In the table there are around 900,000 distinct CDR3 sequences, approximately 33% of which are singletons. The sequences come from cultured CD8+ T cells from PBMCs, collected from culture after CMV antigen stimulation. Receptor source: a human donor in good health (CMV status not recorded). Some clones in this sample may be carry-over from other donors' samples. CDR3s include the opening cysteine and the closing phenylalanine or tryptophan. Fields, in order: J gene, D gene, V gene, clone size, CDR3 protein, CDR3 DNA. A D gene is named only where the DNA matches it firmly. Not every row has a clone size; where given, it reads once, few, many or a size class.

TRBJ2-2	TRBD1	TRBV5-5	few	CASSLVFLLGTGNTGELFF	TGTGCCAGCAGCTTGGTTTTTTTGTTGGGGACAGGCAACACCGGGGAGCTGTTTTTT
TRBJ2-7	.	TRBV15	.	CATSRDKGISSYEQYF	TGTGCCACCAGCAGAGACAAGGGTATTTCCTCCTACGAGCAGTACTTC
TRBJ1-4	.	TRBV18	.	CASSRSGPTNEKLFF	TGTGCCAGCTCACGCTCGGGACCAACTAATGAAAAACTGTTTTTT
TRBJ2-7	TRBD1	TRBV7-2	.	CASSFVTGTGYEQYF	TGTGCCAGCAGCTTTGTTACCGGGACAGGCTACGAGCAGTACTTC
TRBJ1-5	.	TRBV7-8	many	CASSFSLYSNQPQHF	TGTGCCAGCAGCTTCTCTCTATATAGCAATCAGCCCCAGCATTTT
TRBJ2-1	.	TRBV7-9	many	CASSARNEQFF	TGTGCCAGCAGCGCGCGGAATGAGCAGTTCTTC
TRBJ2-1	TRBD1	TRBV7-9	many	CASSLTGAYNEQFF	TGTGCCAGCAGTTTGACAGGGGCCTACAATGAGCAGTTCTTC
TRBJ2-7	TRBD1	TRBV2	.	CASRVFRGHSYEQYF	TGTGCCAGCAGGGTATTCAGGGGGCACTCCTACGAGCAGTACTTC
TRBJ2-6	.	TRBV18	.	CASSPTDIPGANVLTF	TGTGCCAGCTCACCAACCGACATTCCTGGGGCCAACGTCCTGACTTTC
TRBJ2-7	.	TRBV20-1	.	CSARPRGRNEQYF	TGCAGTGCTAGACCCAGAGGCCGTAACGAGCAGTACTTC
TRBJ2-2	.	TRBV7-6	.	CASSLNMGRNTGELFF	TGTGCCAGCAGCCTTAACATGGGGCGGAACACCGGGGAGCTGTTTTTT
TRBJ1-3	.	TRBV4-1	few	CASSHPSDRSSGNTIYF	TGCGCCAGCAGCCATCCCTCCGACAGATCCTCTGGAAACACCATATATTTT
TRBJ1-1	TRBD1	TRBV4-1	few	CASSQTGGFTEAFF	TGCGCCAGCAGCCAAACAGGGGGCTTCACTGAAGCTTTCTTT
TRBJ2-5	.	TRBV7-6	.	CASSRGGQGAPQETQYF	TGTGCCAGCAGCCGGGGGGGACAGGGTGCACCCCAAGAGACCCAGTACTTC
TRBJ2-1	.	TRBV4-1	.	CASSQDYRPAYNEQFF	TGCGCCAGCAGCCAAGATTACAGGCCTGCCTACAATGAGCAGTTCTTC
TRBJ1-1	.	TRBV4-2	few	CASSQDTGGAGTEAFF	TGTGCCAGCAGCCAGGATACTGGGGGGGCAGGCACTGAAGCTTTCTTT
TRBJ1-1	.	TRBV11-2	.	CASRGKAPGPMNTEAFF	TGTGCCAGCAGGGGAAAAGCACCGGGACCCATGAACACTGAAGCTTTCTTT
TRBJ2-5	TRBD1	TRBV4-1	many	CASSQGPPTGEETQYF	TGCGCCAGCAGCCAAGGTCCTCCGACAGGGGAGGAGACCCAGTACTTC
TRBJ2-7	TRBD2	TRBV7-2	many	CASSLGLAGSEQYF	TGTGCCAGCAGCCTCGGCCTAGCGGGGAGCGAGCAGTACTTC
TRBJ2-1	TRBD2	TRBV6-2/TRBV6-3	.	CASSYSQGLALRSYNEQFF	TGTGCCAGCAGTTACTCTCAAGGACTAGCGCTACGCTCCTACAATGAGCAGTTCTTC
TRBJ2-3	.	TRBV7-6	few	CASSLAVWDTQYF	TGTGCCAGCAGCTTAGCTGTTTGGGATACGCAGTATTTT
TRBJ1-1	.	TRBV4-1	.	CASSLRQDQRGNTEAFF	TGCGCCAGCAGCCTTCGACAAGACCAACGGGGGAACACTGAAGCTTTCTTT
TRBJ1-1	TRBD1	TRBV27	once	CASSPGGVTDAFF	TGTGCCAGCAGCCCAGGGGGGGTTACTGATGCTTTCTTT
TRBJ2-2	.	TRBV9	.	CASSVMGIAGELFF	TGTGCCAGCAGCGTGATGGGGATCGCCGGGGAGCTGTTTTTT
TRBJ1-2	.	TRBV27	.	CASSSRGLPIDGYTF	TGTGCCAGCAGTTCGCGAGGACTACCTATCGATGGCTACACCTTC
TRBJ1-2	.	TRBV7-2	many	CASSLGTYGYTF	TGTGCCAGCAGCCTGGGGACCTATGGCTACACCTTC
TRBJ2-5	.	TRBV9	.	CASGSVTSQETQYF	TGTGCCAGCGGTAGCGTGACATCCCAAGAGACCCAGTACTTC
TRBJ2-3	.	TRBV4-1	few	CASSREFTSTDTQYF	TGCGCCAGCAGCCGGGAGTTTACTAGCACAGATACGCAGTATTTT
TRBJ2-2	.	TRBV5-4	.	CASRPTTTSTNTGELFF	TGTGCCAGCAGGCCGACTACGACTTCGACGAACACCGGGGAGCTGTTTTTT
TRBJ2-7	.	TRBV19	.	CASRPTAHYEQYF	TGTGCCAGTCGCCCAACAGCTCATTACGAGCAGTACTTC
TRBJ1-5	.	TRBV12-3/TRBV12-4	few	CATAGANQPQHF	TGTGCCACGGCTGGGGCAAATCAGCCCCAGCATTTT
TRBJ2-1	TRBD2	TRBV24-1	once	CATSEGREGSEQFF	TGTGCCACCAGTGAGGGAAGGGAGGGTAGTGAGCAGTTCTTC
TRBJ1-5	.	TRBV12-5	many	CASGLALSGQPQHF	TGTGCTAGTGGTTTGGCCCTTTCTGGTCAGCCCCAGCATTTT
TRBJ1-3	.	TRBV7-8	.	CASSLGLGGRGGDTIYF	TGTGCCAGCAGCTTAGGGTTGGGAGGCAGGGGAGGAGACACCATATATTTT
TRBJ2-4	.	TRBV7-8	.	CASSLLVLTRGGLNDIQYF	TGTGCCAGCAGCTTATTAGTCTTGACTAGAGGGGGCCTAAACGACATTCAGTACTTC
TRBJ1-2	TRBD1	TRBV12-3/TRBV12-4	few	CASSPTGAGSGYTF	TGTGCCAGCAGTCCGACAGGGGCCGGATCGGGCTACACCTTC
TRBJ1-4	.	TRBV5-1	.	CASSLFRSVTNEKLFF	TGCGCCAGCAGCTTATTTCGCTCGGTGACTAATGAAAAACTGTTTTTT
TRBJ2-2	TRBD1	TRBV7-8	.	CASSPRTGGITGELFF	TGTGCCAGCAGCCCTCGGACAGGGGGGATCACCGGGGAGCTGTTTTTT
TRBJ2-2	.	TRBV5-6	.	CASSLGGLANTGELFF	TGTGCCAGCAGCTTGGGGGGACTTGCGAACACCGGGGAGCTGTTTTTT
TRBJ2-7	TRBD2	TRBV19	few	CASKLAGGPYEQYF	TGTGCCAGTAAACTAGCGGGGGGCCCCTACGAGCAGTACTTC
TRBJ1-1	.	TRBV4-1	.	CASRSGPRNTEAFF	TGCGCCAGCCGCAGTGGACCGCGCAACACTGAAGCTTTCTTT